This T cell receptor beta chain was captured by sequencing in a study of memory B cells and T cells in multiple sclerosis. Study observations and caveats: Compartments had unequal clone-set sizes, affecting shared clonotype counts.

The repertoire was sequenced with immunoSEQ multiplex PCR; TCRdb's copy has only in-frame clones and lacks some. This sample yields around 7,600 clones, of which about 60% are seen a single time; 30% to 35% belongs to the top ten. The length of the CDR3 is 14 residues. V lost 10 bases and J 1 base, leaving 14 bases between the germline ends. In its sample, this clone is medium-sized. As yet, its antigen is unknown. The chain links TRBV23-1 to TRBJ1-5; perhaps TRBD1 as D (6 bases). TRBV23-1 is classed as an ORF, of uncertain function. This clonotype was sampled from a human donor with multiple sclerosis. Specimen: memory (CD45RO+) CD8+ T cells from blood. The CDR3 here is CATYTGLSNQPQHF. The CDR3 DNA sequence: TGCGCCACCTACACAGGGTTGAGCAATCAGCCCCAGCATTTT.